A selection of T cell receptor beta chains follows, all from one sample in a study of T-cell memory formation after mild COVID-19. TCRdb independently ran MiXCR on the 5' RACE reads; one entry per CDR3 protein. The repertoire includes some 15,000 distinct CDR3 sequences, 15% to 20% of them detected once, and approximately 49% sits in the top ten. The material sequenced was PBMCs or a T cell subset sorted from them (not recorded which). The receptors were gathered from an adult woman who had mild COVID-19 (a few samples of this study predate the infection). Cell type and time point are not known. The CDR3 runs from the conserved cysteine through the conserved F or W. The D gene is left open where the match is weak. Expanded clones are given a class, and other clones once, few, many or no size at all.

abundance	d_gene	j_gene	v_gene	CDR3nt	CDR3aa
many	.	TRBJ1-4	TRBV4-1	TGCGCCAGCAGCCAAGAGCCGGCAGGAGGGGAAAAACTGTTTTTT	CASSQEPAGGEKLFF
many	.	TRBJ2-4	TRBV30	TGTGCCTTGGACCAGGACCTAGCCAAAAACATTCAGTACTTC	CALDQDLAKNIQYF
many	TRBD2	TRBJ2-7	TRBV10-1	TGCGCCAGCAGTGAGTGCCTAGCGGGGGAACAGTACTTC	CASSECLAGEQYF
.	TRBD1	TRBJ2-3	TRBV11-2	TGTGCCAGCAGCTTAGCCGGAAGAGGACAGGGACGGGATACGCAGTATTTT	CASSLAGRGQGRDTQYF
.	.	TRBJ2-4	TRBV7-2	TGTGCCAGCAGCTTTTCGGGTTGGGACATTCAGTACTTC	CASSFSGWDIQYF
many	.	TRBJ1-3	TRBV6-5	TGTGCCAGCAGTTACAAGCTCTCCGGGAACTCTGGAAACACCATATATTTT	CASSYKLSGNSGNTIYF
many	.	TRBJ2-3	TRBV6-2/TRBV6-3	TGTGCCAGCATCCGAACACCAGGGACGGAAGATACGCAGTATTTT	CASIRTPGTEDTQYF
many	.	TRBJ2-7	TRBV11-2	TGTGCCAGCAGCTTAGTTCTGGGGCTAGGTTCCTACGAGCAGTACTTC	CASSLVLGLGSYEQYF
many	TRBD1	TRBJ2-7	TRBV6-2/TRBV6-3	TGTGCCACCGGACAGGGGGCATACGAGCAGTACTTC	CATGQGAYEQYF
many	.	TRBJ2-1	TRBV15	TGTGCCACCAGCAGTGGCCCCATCTCCTACAATGAGCAGTTCTTC	CATSSGPISYNEQFF
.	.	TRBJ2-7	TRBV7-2	TGTGCCAGCAGCTTTACTCTCAACTACGAGCAGTACTTC	CASSFTLNYEQYF
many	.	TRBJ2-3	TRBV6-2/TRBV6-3	TGTGCCAGCAGTTACGGCTATCTAGGGCTTAGCACAGATACGCAGTATTTT	CASSYGYLGLSTDTQYF
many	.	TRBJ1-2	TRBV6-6	TGTGCCAGCACCGGTACCTACTATGGCTACACCTTC	CASTGTYYGYTF
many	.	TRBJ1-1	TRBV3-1	TGTGCCAGCAGCCAACACCTGGGACGGATGAACACTGAAGCTTTCTTT	CASSQHLGRMNTEAFF
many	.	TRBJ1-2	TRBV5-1	TGCGCCAGCAGCTTGGAGGGGGGCGACGGGGATGGCTACACCTTC	CASSLEGGDGDGYTF
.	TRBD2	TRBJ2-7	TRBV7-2	TGTGCCAGCAGCTTAGGGAGCGGGAGCTCCTACGAGCAGTACTTC	CASSLGSGSSYEQYF
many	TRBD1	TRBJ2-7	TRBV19	TGTGCCAGTAGAAACCCTCGGGACAGGGGCAACGAGCAGTACTTC	CASRNPRDRGNEQYF
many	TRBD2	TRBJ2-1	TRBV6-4	TGTGCCAGCAGTGACTCAAGCGGGAACAATGAGCAGTTCTTC	CASSDSSGNNEQFF
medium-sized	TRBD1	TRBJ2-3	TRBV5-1	TGCGCCAGCAGCTTGGGGGACAGCAGCACAGATACGCAGTATTTT	CASSLGDSSTDTQYF
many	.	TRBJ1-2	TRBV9	TGTGCCAGCAGCGTAGTTGCCTATGGCTACACCTTC	CASSVVAYGYTF
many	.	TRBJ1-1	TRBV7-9	TGTGCCAGCAGCTCCCGAGCCACGAGAAAACTAAACACTGAAGCTTTCTTT	CASSSRATRKLNTEAFF
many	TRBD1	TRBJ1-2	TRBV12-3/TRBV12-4	TGTGCCAGCAGTGGGACAGATGGCTACACCTTC	CASSGTDGYTF
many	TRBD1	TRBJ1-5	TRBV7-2	TGTGCCAGCAGCTTAGAGAGGACAGGGGGCGCGGCGCAGCCCCAGCATTTT	CASSLERTGGAAQPQHF
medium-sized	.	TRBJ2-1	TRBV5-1	TGCGCCAGCAGCTTGGACAGGGGAGGTTTCAATGAGCAGTTCTTC	CASSLDRGGFNEQFF
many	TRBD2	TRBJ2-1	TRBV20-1	TGCAGTGCCCTCCCCTTTACTAGCGGGAGCTCCTACAATGAGCAGTTCTTC	CSALPFTSGSSYNEQFF
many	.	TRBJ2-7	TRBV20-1	TGCAGTGCTAGAGATTATAGGGGCCTTAGCTCCTACGAGCAGTACTTC	CSARDYRGLSSYEQYF
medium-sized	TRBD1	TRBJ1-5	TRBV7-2	TGTGCCAGCAGCTTAGTTCAGGGGGCCCTTCAGCCCCAGCATTTT	CASSLVQGALQPQHF
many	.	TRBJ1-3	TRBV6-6	TGTGCCAGCAGGGAGAGCACTCTCTCTGGAAACACCATATATTTT	CASRESTLSGNTIYF
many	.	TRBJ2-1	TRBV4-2	TGTGCCAGCAGCACGCACGTAGGGGGAGACTACAATGAGCAGTTCTTC	CASSTHVGGDYNEQFF
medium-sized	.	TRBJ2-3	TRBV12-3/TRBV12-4	TGTGCCAGCAGAGGGGGCACAGATACGCAGTATTTT	CASRGGTDTQYF